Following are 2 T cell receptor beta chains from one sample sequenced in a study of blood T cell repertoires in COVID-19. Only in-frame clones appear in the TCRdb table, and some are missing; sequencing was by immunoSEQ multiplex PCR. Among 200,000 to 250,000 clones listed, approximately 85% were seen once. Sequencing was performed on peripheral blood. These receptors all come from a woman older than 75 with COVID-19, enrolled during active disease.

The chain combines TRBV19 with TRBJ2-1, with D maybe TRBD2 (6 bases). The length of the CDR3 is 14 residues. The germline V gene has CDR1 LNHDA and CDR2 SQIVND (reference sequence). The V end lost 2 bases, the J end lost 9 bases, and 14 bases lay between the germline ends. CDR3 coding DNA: TGTGCCAGTAGTATACGGGGGAGGCCCCTTGAGCAGTTCTTC. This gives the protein CASSIRGRPLEQFF. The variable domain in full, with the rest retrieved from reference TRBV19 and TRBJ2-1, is DGGITQSPKYLFRKEGQNVTLSCEQNLNHDAMYWYRQDPGQGLRLIYYSQIVNDFQKGDIAEGYSVSREKKESFPLTVTSAQKNPTAFYLCASSIRGRPLEQFFGPGTRLTVL.

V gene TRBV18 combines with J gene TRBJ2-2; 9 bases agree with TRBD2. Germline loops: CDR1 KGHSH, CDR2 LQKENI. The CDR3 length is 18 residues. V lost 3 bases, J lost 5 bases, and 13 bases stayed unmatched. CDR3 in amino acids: CASSPSPGGGAGTGELFF. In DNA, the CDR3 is TGTGCCAGCTCACCCTCCCCCGGCGGGGGGGCCGGGACCGGGGAGCTGTTTTTT.